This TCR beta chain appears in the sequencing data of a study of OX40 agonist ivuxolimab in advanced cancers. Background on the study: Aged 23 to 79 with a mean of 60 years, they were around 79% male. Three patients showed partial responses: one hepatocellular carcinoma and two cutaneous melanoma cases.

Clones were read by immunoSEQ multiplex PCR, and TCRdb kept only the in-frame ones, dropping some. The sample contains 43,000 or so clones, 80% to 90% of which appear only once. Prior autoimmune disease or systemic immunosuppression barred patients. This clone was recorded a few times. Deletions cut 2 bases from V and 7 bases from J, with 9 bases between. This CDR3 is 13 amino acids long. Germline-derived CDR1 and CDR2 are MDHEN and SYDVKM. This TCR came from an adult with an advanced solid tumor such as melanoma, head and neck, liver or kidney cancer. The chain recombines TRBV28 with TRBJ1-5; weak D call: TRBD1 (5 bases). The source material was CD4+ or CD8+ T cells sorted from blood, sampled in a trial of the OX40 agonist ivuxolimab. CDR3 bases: TGTGCCAGCAGTTTAGGGGGAAGACAGCCCCAGCATTTT. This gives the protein CASSLGGRQPQHF.